The rows below give T cell receptor beta chains drawn from one sample of a study of blood T cell repertoires in COVID-19. Clones were sequenced by immunoSEQ multiplex PCR, and TCRdb holds only the in-frame ones, with some missing. This sample has 150,000 or so clones, with about 80% found just once. The sample taken for sequencing was peripheral blood. The receptors were gathered from a woman older than 75 with acute or convalescent COVID-19. Both conserved end residues are part of each CDR3. A D gene is named only where the DNA matches it firmly. The listing skips clone size in some rows; elsewhere it reads once, few, many or a size class.

j_call,d_call,clone_size,v_call,cdr3_aa,cdr3_nt
TRBJ2-1,NA,NA,TRBV28,CASSFRYNEQFF,TGTGCCAGCAGTTTCAGGTACAATGAGCAGTTCTTC
TRBJ2-1,NA,NA,TRBV20-1,CSAMRYNEQFF,TGCAGTGCTATGCGATACAATGAGCAGTTCTTC
TRBJ2-2,NA,NA,TRBV7-7,CASSLHDTRNTGELFF,TGTGCTAGCAGCCTCCATGACACCCGCAACACCGGGGAGCTGTTTTTT
TRBJ2-1,TRBD2,NA,TRBV4-1,CASSQLLAGGHEQFF,TGCGCCAGCAGCCAACTATTAGCGGGGGGACATGAGCAGTTCTTC
TRBJ2-1,TRBD2,NA,TRBV5-5,CASSLAPGTRGEQFF,TGTGCCAGCAGCTTGGCCCCTGGGACTAGAGGCGAGCAGTTCTTC
TRBJ1-6,NA,NA,TRBV30,CAWRGTRPSNSPLHF,TGTGCCTGGAGAGGAACCAGGCCTTCAAATTCACCCCTCCACTTT
TRBJ2-1,TRBD1,NA,TRBV5-6,CASSLELAGGARYNEQFF,TGTGCCAGCAGCTTGGAATTGGCAGGGGGCGCGAGGTACAATGAGCAGTTCTTC
TRBJ1-5,NA,NA,TRBV10-2,CASSEVQGFFAINQPQHF,TGCGCCAGCAGTGAGGTTCAGGGGTTTTTCGCGATCAATCAGCCCCAGCATTTT
TRBJ2-7,TRBD2,NA,TRBV6-5,CASRARLAGDNEQYF,TGTGCCAGCAGGGCTAGACTAGCGGGAGATAACGAGCAGTACTTC
TRBJ2-1,TRBD1,NA,TRBV4-1,CASSGTASYNEQFF,TGCGCCAGCAGCGGGACAGCCTCCTACAATGAGCAGTTCTTC
TRBJ1-3,NA,NA,TRBV6-5,CASSYSGIGNTIYF,TGTGCCAGCAGTTACTCTGGCATCGGAAACACCATATATTTT
TRBJ2-2,TRBD2,NA,TRBV19,CASSSLRRSGGAYTGELFF,TGTGCCAGTAGTTCCCTCAGGAGAAGCGGGGGGGCGTACACCGGGGAGCTGTTTTTT
TRBJ1-1,NA,NA,TRBV12-3/TRBV12-4,CASRGALNTEAFF,TGTGCCAGCAGGGGGGCCCTGAACACTGAAGCTTTCTTT
TRBJ1-5,NA,few,TRBV6-5,CASRGGANNQPQHF,TGTGCCAGCAGGGGGGGGGCGAACAATCAGCCCCAGCATTTT
TRBJ2-4,NA,NA,TRBV12-3/TRBV12-4,CASTKWNIQYF,TGTGCCAGCACTAAATGGAACATTCAGTACTTC
TRBJ1-1,NA,few,TRBV4-1,CASSLGTTGSGEAFF,TGCGCCAGCAGCCTCGGGACAACTGGATCAGGCGAAGCTTTCTTT